What follows are 32 T cell receptor beta chains derived from one specimen sequenced in a study of spatial heterogeneity in lung cancer (dated by TCRdb to about 2019). What this sample's time point label stands for: sample taken at primary tumor resection. Overall study results and their limits: The tumor nonsynonymous mutation count correlated with the number of expanded alpha and beta TCRs within the tumor.

Library generation was performed with 5' RACE. Instrument on record: NextSeq 500. TCRdb trimmed public reads at Q25 via fastp, called clones via MiXCR and kept in-frame beta chains. CDR3 protein duplicates are merged, each entry listing the most common genes and DNA. Here the sample has 6,000 to 8,500 distinct CDR3 sequences; around 13% occur a single time. The ten most abundant clones make up about 7.3% of the sample. These receptors lack a known antigen. Sequencing used lung tumor tissue, obtained at surgery. The origin of the receptors is a male donor with early-stage non-small cell lung cancer.

Ten or more counts support this clonotype. The library was prepared for alpha chains; this beta chain is a stray read, so its frequency means little. The chain uses TRBV5-1 and TRBJ1-1; D gene ambiguous. The CDR3 is made up of 14 amino acids. Germline CDR1 reads SGHRS; CDR2 reads YFSETQ. V lost 0 bases to trimming and J lost 1 base, with 7 bases between them. The CDR3 reads CASSLAQENTEAFF. The CDR3 DNA sequence: TGCGCCAGCAGCTTGGCCCAGGAGAACACTGAAGCTTTCTTT.

This clonotype was detected many times. This beta chain is a stray read from a library made for alpha chains; its abundance is not meaningful. V gene TRBV5-1 combines with J gene TRBJ2-3, with D possibly matching TRBD1 (6 bases). The V gene lost 0 bases and the J gene lost 0 bases, with 8 bases spanning the gap. Germline V gene data show CDR1 as SGHRS and CDR2 as YFSETQ. The CDR3 covers 15 residues. This chain's CDR3 is CASSLDRASTDTQYF. CDR3 bases: TGCGCCAGCAGCTTGGACAGGGCCAGCACAGATACGCAGTATTTT.

This clonotype is termed medium-sized (0.01 to 0.1%). The size of this beta chain means little, since it is a stray read in a library made for alpha chains. The V and J genes are TRBV15 and TRBJ1-1; TRBD1 matches at 7 bases. This CDR3 is built from 14 residues. Germline CDR1 is LNHNV and CDR2 is YYDKDF (reference sequence). J gave up 1 base and V 5 bases, and 4 bases lay outside the gene matches. This chain's CDR3 is CATSPPGGNTEAFF. CDR3 in DNA: TGTGCCACCAGCCCGCCAGGGGGGAACACTGAAGCTTTCTTT.

On this clonotype: The library was built for alpha chains, so this beta chain is an off-target read and its size means little. The rearrangement joins TRBV12-3 or TRBV12-4 to TRBJ2-3; TRBD2 agrees at 8 bases. There are 13 residues in the CDR3. The V and J ends lost 5 bases and 3 bases, in that order; junction bases with no gene match: 1. This chain's CDR3 is CASSRLATDTQYF. CDR3 nucleotide sequence: TGTGCCAGCAGTCGACTAGCGACAGATACGCAGTATTTT.

This clonotype was recorded at least ten times. This beta chain is off target for a library built for alpha chains, so its abundance means little. This chain links TRBV2 with TRBJ2-4; no clear D. The V gene lost 0 bases and the J gene lost 7 bases, with 7 bases spanning the gap. The CDR3 is 13 amino acids. CDR1 is SNHLY, CDR2 FYNNEI, per germline. Here the CDR3 reads CASSEALRNIQYF. Here the CDR3 DNA reads TGTGCCAGCAGTGAAGCGCTTCGGAACATTCAGTACTTC.

Comments on this clonotype: This beta chain is a stray sequence in a library constructed for alpha chains; its clone size is not meaningful. V is TRBV19 and J is TRBJ2-5, with D possibly matching TRBD2 (6 bases). Germline CDR1 LNHDA, CDR2 SQIVND (reference sequence). V dropped 7 bases and J dropped 2 bases, with 11 bases sitting between them. The CDR3 has 13 residues. The CDR3 region is CASKISGQETQYF. For the CDR3, the DNA is TGTGCCAGTAAGATTAGCGGACAAGAGACCCAGTACTTC.

At least ten counts were recorded for this clonotype. A library made for alpha chains picked up this beta chain off target, so its size means little. V usage is TRBV28 and J usage is TRBJ1-1; weak D call: TRBD1 (5 bases). The germline CDR1 and CDR2 sequences are MDHEN and SYDVKM. This CDR3 spans 13 amino acids. The V gene lost 6 bases and the J gene lost 11 bases, with 19 bases spanning the gap. Written as DNA, the CDR3 is TGTGCCAGCAGCCTCCCCAGCACCCAGGGTGCTTTCTTT. Protein sequence: CASSLPSTQGAFF.

This clonotype was observed many times. This beta chain was picked up by a library intended for alpha chains and is off target, so its count carries little meaning. This chain connects TRBV2 to TRBJ1-5; D may be TRBD1 (5 bases). Per the germline V gene, CDR1 is SNHLY and CDR2 is FYNNEI. V was shortened by 5 bases and J by 2 bases, with 13 bases between the two germline ends. There are 15 residues in the CDR3. This CDR3 reads CASSRGRDRNQPQHF. Written as DNA, the CDR3 is TGTGCCAGCAGTAGGGGAAGAGATCGCAATCAGCCCCAGCATTTT.

This clonotype was recorded a few times. Since it is a stray read in a library aimed at alpha chains, this beta chain has a size that is not meaningful. The chain employs TRBV2 and TRBJ2-7, with no clear D. Germline CDR1 reads SNHLY; CDR2 reads FYNNEI. Trimming removed 4 bases from V and 2 bases from J, with 12 bases in between. The CDR3 contains 14 residues. The CDR3 DNA follows: TGTGCCAGCAGTGTGGCGGACGGCCCCTACGAGCAGTACTTC. Its translation is CASSVADGPYEQYF. Combining the CDR3 with reference TRBV2 and TRBJ2-7 gives the whole variable domain EPEVTQTPSHQVTQMGQEVILRCVPISNHLYFYWYRQILGQKVEFLVSFYNNEISEKSEIFDDQFSVERPDGSNFTLKIRSTKLEDSAMYFCASSVADGPYEQYFGPGTRLTVT.

This clonotype is categorized as medium-sized. The library was designed around alpha chains, so this beta chain is a stray read whose abundance carries little weight. The V gene is TRBV6-5, the J gene TRBJ2-5, with D possibly TRBD2 on 6 matching bases. This CDR3 has 15 amino acids. The V end was cut by 5 bases, the J end by 1 base, with 14 bases between. Germline V lookup: CDR1 MNHEY, CDR2 SVGAGI. CDR3: CASSLTPGVQETQYF. CDR3 DNA sequence: TGTGCCAGCAGTCTCACCCCGGGAGTCCAAGAGACCCAGTACTTC.

Note on this clonotype: This beta chain is off target for a library built for alpha chains, so its abundance means little. The V and J genes are TRBV29-1 and TRBJ1-5; 8 bases are shared with TRBD1. Per germline, CDR1 SQVTM and CDR2 ANQGSEA. The CDR3 is 13 residues long. Germline trimming cut 5 bases from V and 3 bases from J; bases unmatched to any gene: 3. The CDR3 DNA follows: TGCAGCGTTTCAGGGGGCTTCAATCAGCCCCAGCATTTT. It specifies CSVSGGFNQPQHF.

This clonotype was recorded many times. The library was designed around alpha chains, so this beta chain is a stray read whose abundance carries little weight. The V call is TRBV20-1, the J call TRBJ1-1; D is undetermined. Germline-derived CDR1 and CDR2 are DFQATT and SNEGSKA (reference sequence). There are 14 residues in the CDR3. V was trimmed by 3 bases and J by 3 bases, leaving 14 bases between them. CDR3 sequence: CSASPGVGDTEAFF. The DNA for the CDR3 is TGCAGTGCTAGCCCGGGAGTAGGTGACACTGAAGCTTTCTTT.

This clonotype was observed at least ten times. Since the library was made to target alpha chains, this beta chain is a stray read and its abundance is not meaningful. V gene TRBV12-3 or TRBV12-4 combines with J gene TRBJ2-1; D possibly uses TRBD1 or TRBD2 (5 bases each). The CDR3 consists of 14 residues. V dropped 6 bases and J dropped 0 bases, with 9 bases sitting between them. The CDR3, as DNA: TGTGCCAGCAGCTTTGGGACCTCCTACAATGAGCAGTTCTTC. It is translated as CASSFGTSYNEQFF.

This clonotype was observed many times. Within a library made for alpha chains, this beta chain is off target, and its count is uninformative. The chain has TRBV5-1 and TRBJ1-4, with D unresolved. The CDR3 loop spans 13 amino acids. V was clipped by 4 bases and J by 7 bases, with 11 bases between them. Germline V gene lookup returns CDR1 SGHRS and CDR2 YFSETQ. Here the CDR3 DNA reads TGCGCCAGCAGCACCTGGGATCGTGAAAAACTGTTTTTT. Protein product: CASSTWDREKLFF.

This clonotype is medium-sized (0.01 to 0.1%) within its sample. Found in a library prepared for alpha chains, this beta chain is an off-target read, and its abundance has little meaning. The chain is built from TRBV20-1 and TRBJ2-1; no clear D. The CDR3 spans 11 residues. CDR1 and CDR2 from the germline V gene are DFQATT and SNEGSKA (reference sequence). Trimming left V 4 bases short and J 4 bases short, with 5 bases between. CDR3 in amino acids: CSANRYNEQFF. The CDR3 DNA follows: TGCAGTGCTAACCGTTACAATGAGCAGTTCTTC.

In its sample, this clonotype was seen many times. Within a library made for alpha chains, this beta chain is off target, and its count is uninformative. The chain uses TRBV7-9 and TRBJ1-2, with 7 bases matching TRBD1. V lost 5 bases, J lost 2 bases, and 5 bases stayed unmatched. The CDR3 sequence is 14 residues long. Germline CDR1 is SEHNR and CDR2 is FQNEAQ (reference sequence). The DNA of the CDR3 is TGTGCCAGCAGCGTGGGACAGCCAAACTATGGCTACACCTTC. It encodes CASSVGQPNYGYTF.

This clonotype was seen at least ten times. As an off-target read in a library built for alpha chains, this beta chain has a frequency of little significance. The J gene is TRBJ2-5, the V gene TRBV5-5; 8 bases match TRBD1. CDR1 and CDR2 from the germline V gene are SGHKS and YYEKEE (reference sequence). V shed 4 bases, J shed 0 bases, and the junction held 8 bases outside the gene matches. The CDR3 spans 16 residues. CDR3 sequence: CASSNDRGSYQETQYF. In DNA, the CDR3 is TGTGCCAGCAGCAACGACAGGGGATCGTACCAAGAGACCCAGTACTTC. The full variable domain, with the rest looked up from reference TRBV5-5 and TRBJ2-5, is DAGVTQSPTHLIKTRGQQVTLRCSPISGHKSVSWYQQVLGQGPQFIFQYYEKEERGRGNFPDRFSARQFPNYSSELNVNALLLGDSALYLCASSNDRGSYQETQYFGPGTRLLVL.

Regarding this clonotype: This beta chain was picked up by a library intended for alpha chains and is off target, so its count carries little meaning. In DNA form, the CDR3 reads TGTGCCACCAGCAGAGATCGACTAGCTATCCTCACAGATACGCAGTATTTT. Its translation is CATSRDRLAILTDTQYF. V and J are TRBV15 and TRBJ2-3; 7 nucleotides line up with TRBD2. The germline gives CDR1 LNHNV, CDR2 YYDKDF (reference sequence). CDR3 length equals 17 residues. V was pared by 0 bases and J by 2 bases, with 8 bases of the junction left unmatched.

This clonotype is classed as medium-sized. This beta chain was picked up by a library intended for alpha chains and is off target, so its count carries little meaning. The chain carries TRBV20-1 and TRBJ2-7; 9 nucleotides agree with TRBD2. CDR3 length equals 15 residues. The germline V gene has CDR1 DFQATT and CDR2 SNEGSKA (reference sequence). V lost 5 bases to trimming and J lost 9 bases; unmatched junction nucleotides: 17. For the CDR3, the DNA is TGCAGTGCTTGTCCCCAGGTAGGGACTAGCCCGCCGCAGTACTTC. Protein product: CSACPQVGTSPPQYF.

By share, this clonotype counts as medium-sized (0.01 to 0.1%). Found in a library prepared for alpha chains, this beta chain is an off-target read, and its abundance has little meaning. The V and J genes are TRBV28 and TRBJ1-6, with D perhaps TRBD1 (5 bases). Germline CDR1 MDHEN, CDR2 SYDVKM. The germline V and J ends were trimmed by 1 base and 10 bases, with 14 bases remaining between them. This CDR3 has 15 amino acids. CDR3 coding DNA: TGTGCCAGCAGTTTATTAAGGGGTACGAGGTCACCCCTCCACTTT. Amino acids: CASSLLRGTRSPLHF. Supplemented by reference TRBV28 and TRBJ1-6, the full variable domain reads DVKVTQSSRYLVKRTGEKVFLECVQDMDHENMFWYRQDPGLGLRLIYFSYDVKMKEKGDIPEGYSVSREKKERFSLILESASTNQTSMYLCASSLLRGTRSPLHFGNGTRLTVT.

This clonotype was seen many times. Since it is a stray read in a library aimed at alpha chains, this beta chain has a size that is not meaningful. This chain joins TRBV25-1 and TRBJ1-6; D might be TRBD1 (6 bases). V lost 4 bases and J lost 5, with 12 bases in between. Germline-derived CDR1 and CDR2 are MGHDK and SYGVNS. The CDR3 has 15 amino acids. The CDR3: CASSGFRGNNSPLHF. For the CDR3, the DNA is TGTGCCAGCAGTGGGTTCAGGGGTAATAATTCACCCCTCCACTTT.

This clonotype is medium-sized in the sample. Within a library made for alpha chains, this beta chain is off target, and its count is uninformative. This CDR3 is CSASPAGNTIYF. The CDR3 DNA reads as TGCAGTGCTAGTCCGGCTGGAAACACCATATATTTT. The J gene is TRBJ1-3, the V gene TRBV20-1; D gene uncertain. Germline lookup yields CDR1 DFQATT and CDR2 SNEGSKA (reference sequence). With 3 bases removed from V and 2 bases from J, the gap between germline ends came to 5 bases. This CDR3 is 12 amino acids long.

This clonotype was seen many times. This beta chain turned up in a library designed for alpha chains; as an off-target read, its abundance says little. This chain joins TRBV19 and TRBJ2-7; D may be TRBD2 (5 bases). The CDR3 has 11 residues. The ends were cut back, 5 bases at V and 5 bases at J, with 7 bases in the middle. From germline, CDR1 is LNHDA and CDR2 SQIVND (reference sequence). This chain's CDR3 is CASSDGDEQYF. The CDR3, as DNA: TGTGCCAGTAGTGACGGGGACGAGCAGTACTTC.

This clonotype was observed at least ten times. This beta chain is a stray sequence in a library constructed for alpha chains; its clone size is not meaningful. V gene TRBV6-6 combines with J gene TRBJ1-6; possibly TRBD1 for D (6 bases). The germline V gene encodes CDR1 MNHNY and CDR2 SVGAGI (reference sequence). V lost 0 bases and J lost 9, with 15 bases in between. The CDR3 extends over 16 amino acids. CDR3 nucleotides: TGTGCCAGCAGTTACTCGGGCCAGGGACAAAGTTCACCCCTCCACTTT. Translated, it gives CASSYSGQGQSSPLHF.

Within the sample, this clonotype is medium-sized. Little can be read into the size of this beta chain, an off-target read in a library designed for alpha chains. This sequence joins TRBV20-1 and TRBJ1-1; 8 bases map to TRBD1. This CDR3 has 13 residues. J lost 7 bases, V lost 6 bases, and 10 bases had no gene match. Per the germline V gene, CDR1 is DFQATT and CDR2 is SNEGSKA (reference sequence). This CDR3 is CSATDRVGLEAFF. For the CDR3, the DNA is TGCAGTGCCACGGACAGGGTGGGGCTTGAAGCTTTCTTT.

This clonotype was found many times. Because the library targeted alpha chains, this beta chain is an off-target read whose size means little. The chain carries TRBV4-1 and TRBJ2-2; TRBD1 is a possible D gene (5 bases). CDR1 and CDR2 (germline): MGHRA, YSYEKL. Trimming took 7 bases from V and 5 from J, leaving 17 bases between them. The CDR3 spans 15 residues. In DNA, the CDR3 is TGCGCCAGCATGCAGGGCCCCGGCCATACCGGGGAGCTGTTTTTT. Translation: CASMQGPGHTGELFF.

This clonotype came up a few times. Little can be read into the size of this beta chain, an off-target read in a library designed for alpha chains. The chain is built from TRBV15 and TRBJ2-3, with D perhaps matching TRBD2 (6 bases). V was trimmed by 5 bases and J by 6 bases, leaving 21 bases between them. Germline loops: CDR1 LNHNV, CDR2 YYDKDF (reference sequence). This CDR3 has 16 amino acids. CDR3 in DNA: TGTGCCACCAGCGGGTACTTACGGGACTCACAGGATACGCAGTATTTT. Translation gives CATSGYLRDSQDTQYF.

This clonotype appeared many times. This beta chain appears as a stray read in a library generated for alpha chains; its size is not informative. The V and J genes are TRBV3-1 and TRBJ1-3; D unresolved. There are 15 residues in the CDR3. Deletions cut 1 base from V and 0 bases from J, with 7 bases between. Germline-derived CDR1 and CDR2 are LGHDT and YNNKEL (reference sequence). CDR3 nucleotides: TGTGCCAGCAGCCAAGTAACCCTCTCTGGAAACACCATATATTTT. Amino acid sequence: CASSQVTLSGNTIYF.

Remarks on this clonotype: Within a library made for alpha chains, this beta chain is off target, and its count is uninformative. The chain recombines TRBV19 with TRBJ2-5; D tentatively reads TRBD1 or TRBD2 (5 bases each). Germline V gene data show CDR1 as LNHDA and CDR2 as SQIVND (reference sequence). Trimming took 3 bases from V and 9 from J, leaving 14 bases between them. The CDR3 sequence is 13 residues long. CDR3 sequence: CASSIEGKGPQYF. The DNA of the CDR3 is TGTGCCAGTAGTATTGAGGGGAAGGGGCCCCAGTACTTC.

Concerning this clonotype: A library made for alpha chains picked up this beta chain off target, so its size means little. This chain uses TRBV7-8 with TRBJ2-3; TRBD2 aligns across 8 bases. From germline, CDR1 is SGHVS and CDR2 FQNEAQ. The CDR3 is 14 residues long. After removal of 2 bases from V and 8 bases from J, the junction contained 6 bases not matched to a gene. The CDR3 DNA follows: TGTGCCAGCAGCTTACAGGGTAGCGGGGCTACGCAGTATTTT. Its protein is CASSLQGSGATQYF.

As regards this clonotype: The library was built for alpha chains, so this beta chain is an off-target read and its size means little. This chain uses TRBV4-2 with TRBJ2-5, with D hard to call. Germline-derived CDR1 and CDR2 are LGHNA and YNFKEQ. V was cut by 0 bases and J by 3 bases, with 11 bases left in between. There are 15 residues in the CDR3. CDR3 bases: TGTGCCAGCAGCCAAGATTCTAACATAGAAGAGACCCAGTACTTC. This encodes CASSQDSNIEETQYF.

A note on this clonotype: Because this beta chain is a stray read in a library intended to capture alpha chains, its abundance should not be given much weight. The J gene is TRBJ2-1, the V gene TRBV10-3, with 12 bases that match TRBD2. The CDR3 contains 18 residues. Germline CDR1 reads ENHRY; CDR2 reads SYGVKD. V was clipped by 3 bases and J by 0 bases; unmatched bases: 6. CDR3 loop: CAISETSGRSYSYNEQFF. The DNA for the CDR3 is TGTGCCATCAGTGAAACTAGCGGGAGGTCGTACTCCTACAATGAGCAGTTCTTC.